The 23 T cell receptor beta chains in this list originate from one sample, sequenced in a study of blood T cell repertoires in COVID-19. The repertoire was sequenced with immunoSEQ multiplex PCR; TCRdb's copy has only in-frame clones and lacks some. The top ten hold less than 8% of the sample, which has under 50,000 clones, approximately 70% seen once. The sequenced sample consisted of peripheral blood. Receptors originate from an elderly man with acute or convalescent COVID-19.

The chain carries TRBV9 and TRBJ2-7; TRBD2 matches at 11 bases. Trimming at V came to 0 bases and at J to 2 bases, leaving 16 bases not matched to a gene. Germline loops: CDR1 SGDLS, CDR2 YYNGEE. CDR3 length equals 20 residues. CDR3 sequence (DNA): TGTGCCAGCAGCGTAGATGGGACACCCGGACTAGCGGGCGCACCCTACGAGCAGTACTTC. It encodes CASSVDGTPGLAGAPYEQYF.

CDR3 region: CASSSDYSTDTQYF. CDR3 nucleotide sequence: TGTGCCAGCAGTTCGGACTATAGCACAGATACGCAGTATTTT. The chain uses TRBV6-2 or TRBV6-3 and TRBJ2-3; D might be TRBD2 (6 bases). CDR1 is MNHEY and CDR2 is SVGEGT in the germline V gene. The V and J ends lost 4 bases and 0 bases respectively, with 8 bases between them. The CDR3 is made up of 14 amino acids.

This clone appeared a few times. The chain carries TRBV29-1 and TRBJ1-1, with 8 bases lining up with TRBD1. Trimming took 7 bases from V and 0 from J; bases not matched to a gene: 13. Germline V gene sequence: CDR1 SQVTM, CDR2 ANQGSEA. The CDR3 runs to 16 residues. CDR3 nucleotide sequence: TGCAGCGGGACTAGGGACAGGACAGCCATGAACACTGAAGCTTTCTTT. Translating gives CSGTRDRTAMNTEAFF.

The chain combines TRBV24-1 with TRBJ1-2; 10 bases are shared with TRBD1. V was pared by 9 bases and J by 6 bases, with 15 bases of the junction left unmatched. This CDR3 comprises 16 residues. CDR1 is KGHDR and CDR2 is SFDVKD in the germline V gene. The CDR3 DNA reads as TGTGCCACCCCCCCCCGAGACAGGGGGCAAAAGAATGGCTACACCTTC. Amino acids: CATPPRDRGQKNGYTF.

The J gene is TRBJ1-2, the V gene TRBV5-4, with D uncertain. V lost 2 bases and J lost 8, with 10 bases in between. Germline loops: CDR1 SGHNT, CDR2 YYREEE (reference sequence). The CDR3 is 12 residues long. CDR3 nucleotide sequence: TGTGCCAGCAGCTTTGGTACGGGAGGCTACACCTTC. Translating gives CASSFGTGGYTF.

The table lists this clone with a count of one. This chain connects TRBV3-1 (or the pseudogene TRBV3-2) to TRBJ1-1, with TRBD1 matching over 8 bases. The J segment lost 1 base and the V segment lost 3 bases, leaving 10 bases of the junction unmatched. This CDR3 contains 17 residues. Germline V lookup: CDR1 LGHDT, CDR2 YNNKEL (reference sequence). The CDR3 here is CASSQGFGGQGNTEAFF. DNA for the CDR3: TGTGCCAGCAGCCAGGGGTTTGGTGGACAGGGGAACACTGAAGCTTTCTTT.

This chain connects TRBV7-6 to TRBJ2-7; possibly TRBD2 for D (6 bases). Trimming shortened V by 3 bases and J by 2 bases, and 8 bases separated the two germline ends. In germline, CDR1 is SGHVS, CDR2 FNYEAQ. The CDR3 is 13 amino acids. Here the CDR3 reads CASSFSGPYEQYF. DNA of the CDR3: TGTGCCAGCAGCTTTAGCGGCCCCTACGAGCAGTACTTC.

J is TRBJ2-3 and V is TRBV5-5, with TRBD1 identical over 8 bases. The CDR3 has 17 amino acids. The germline V gene has CDR1 SGHKS and CDR2 YYEKEE (reference sequence). Trimming at V came to 4 bases and at J to 2 bases, leaving 12 bases not matched to a gene. The CDR3 sequence: CASSPHPQDRDTDTQYF. CDR3 sequence (DNA): TGTGCCAGCAGCCCGCACCCCCAGGACAGGGACACAGATACGCAGTATTTT.

V and J are TRBV5-1 and TRBJ1-2; 11 bases line up with TRBD1. J lost 4 bases, V lost 0 bases, and 8 bases had no gene match. This CDR3 spans 17 amino acids. The germline V gene encodes CDR1 SGHRS and CDR2 YFSETQ. The CDR3 sequence: CASSLATGTGGVYGYTF. CDR3 DNA sequence: TGCGCCAGCAGCTTGGCTACCGGGACAGGGGGGGTCTATGGCTACACCTTC. The full variable domain, rest sourced from reference TRBV5-1 and TRBJ1-2, is KAGVTQTPRYLIKTRGQQVTLSCSPISGHRSVSWYQQTPGQGLQFLFEYFSETQRNKGNFPGRFSGRQFSNSRSEMNVSTLELGDSALYLCASSLATGTGGVYGYTFGSGTRLTVV.

On this clone itself: At one of its ends the junction is not consistent with the germline gene, which may arise from a read error. This chain joins TRBV6-1 and TRBJ1-3; 7 bases agree with TRBD1. Germline CDR1 and CDR2: MNHNS and SASEGT. This CDR3 has 15 residues. CDR3 loop: CASSDTGTDGNAIYF. The CDR3 region has the DNA TGTGCCAGCAGTGATACCGGGACAGACGGAAACGCCATATATTTT.

The chain employs TRBV11-3 and TRBJ2-1, with TRBD1 matching over 8 bases. Looked up from germline, CDR1 is SGHNT and CDR2 is YENEEA. The junction had 16 bases not matched to a gene; V was cut back by 3 bases and J by 3 bases. The CDR3 loop spans 19 amino acids. The DNA of the CDR3 is TGTGCCAGCAGCTTGCTGATAATGTGGACAGGGCCCAACTACAATGAGCAGTTCTTC. This sequence encodes CASSLLIMWTGPNYNEQFF.

V gene TRBV6-6 combines with J gene TRBJ2-3; TRBD1 aligns across 9 bases. Germline CDR1 is MNHNY and CDR2 is SVGAGI (reference sequence). This CDR3 is 15 amino acids long. Trimming took 6 bases from V and 8 from J; bases not matched to a gene: 12. CDR3: CASRTGQGVLVTQYF. Here the CDR3 DNA reads TGTGCCAGCAGAACGGGACAGGGAGTTTTAGTTACGCAGTATTTT.

This clone turned up a few times. The chain is built from TRBV6-2 or TRBV6-3 and TRBJ1-2, with D unresolved. The ends were cut back, 0 bases at V and 4 bases at J, with 3 bases in the middle. The CDR3 runs to 12 residues. Germline V gene data show CDR1 as MNHEY and CDR2 as SVGEGT. CDR3 loop: CASSYSSYGYTF. CDR3 DNA sequence: TGTGCCAGCAGTTACTCCTCCTATGGCTACACCTTC.

The chain combines TRBV19 with TRBJ1-2, with TRBD1 matching over 7 bases. In germline, CDR1 is LNHDA, CDR2 SQIVND (reference sequence). J gave up 2 bases and V 9 bases, and 12 bases lay outside the gene matches. The length of the CDR3 is 15 residues. In DNA form, the CDR3 reads TGTGCCAGCAGCCCCGGGACAGTGGGGAACTATGGCTACACCTTC. Translating it yields CASSPGTVGNYGYTF.

The rearrangement links TRBV5-1 to TRBJ2-1; D possibly corresponds to TRBD2 (5 bases). Germline CDR1 is SGHRS and CDR2 is YFSETQ. CDR3 length: 15 amino acids. The V and J ends lost 5 bases and 4 bases respectively, with 16 bases between them. CDR3 amino acids: CASSEGKSLYNEQFF. The CDR3 bases are TGCGCCAGCAGTGAGGGTAAGAGTCTGTACAATGAGCAGTTCTTC.

This clone was recorded only once. J is TRBJ2-3 and V is TRBV7-8; 7 positions match TRBD1. This CDR3 contains 15 residues. With 3 bases clipped from V and 0 bases from J, the junction kept 3 bases outside the gene matches. Germline V gene sequence: CDR1 SGHVS, CDR2 FQNEAQ. This CDR3 reads CASSFRGRSTDTQYF. DNA for the CDR3: TGTGCCAGCAGCTTTAGGGGGCGAAGCACAGATACGCAGTATTTT.

The chain combines TRBV27 with TRBJ2-1, with 10 bases lining up with TRBD2. Germline CDR1 reads MNHEY; CDR2 reads SMNVEV (reference sequence). The V and J ends lost 6 bases and 7 bases, in that order; junction bases with no gene match: 6. This CDR3 is 14 amino acids long. CDR3 DNA: TGTGCCAGCAGGCTAGCGGGAGAAGGGAATGAGCAGTTCTTC. It yields the protein CASRLAGEGNEQFF.

CDR3 nucleotides: TGTGCCAGCAGTCCCAGACAGGGTAGGCAGCCCCAGCATTTT. Translating it yields CASSPRQGRQPQHF. The rearrangement uses TRBV27 and TRBJ1-5, with 7 bases identical to TRBD1. Germline CDR1 reads MNHEY; CDR2 reads SMNVEV (reference sequence). CDR3 length equals 14 residues. V trimming: 5 bases; J trimming: 7 bases; junction bases outside the gene matches: 8.

The J gene is TRBJ2-2, the V gene TRBV10-2; TRBD2 is a possible D gene (6 bases). Trimming took off 6 bases at V and 1 base at J, with 12 bases between the two ends. CDR1 is WSHSY and CDR2 is SAAADI in the germline V gene. The CDR3 is made up of 15 amino acids. CDR3 sequence: CASSRTKENTGELFF. For the CDR3, the DNA is TGCGCCAGCAGCAGGACTAAAGAGAACACCGGGGAGCTGTTTTTT.

CDR3: CASSPPGQVGSGYTF. For the CDR3, the DNA is TGTGCCAGCAGCCCCCCCGGACAGGTTGGGAGTGGCTACACCTTC. V usage is TRBV7-2 and J usage is TRBJ1-2; 7 bases are shared with TRBD1. Germline CDR1 reads SGHTA; CDR2 reads FQGNSA. This CDR3 is 15 amino acids long. V shed 5 bases, J shed 7 bases, and the junction held 13 bases outside the gene matches.

The V gene is TRBV4-3, the J gene TRBJ2-7; the match to TRBD1 covers 9 bases. Germline-derived CDR1 and CDR2 are LGHNA and YSLEER. The J segment lost 2 bases and the V segment lost 0 bases, leaving 2 bases of the junction unmatched. The CDR3 consists of 15 residues. The CDR3 reads CASSQDRQGAYEQYF. The CDR3 nucleotides are TGCGCCAGCAGCCAAGATAGACAGGGGGCCTACGAGCAGTACTTC.

CDR3 amino acids: CASSPRTANSPLHF. For the CDR3, the DNA is TGTGCCAGCAGCCCCCGGACAGCGAATTCACCCCTCCACTTT. The gene calls are TRBV11-2 and TRBJ1-6; tentatively, D is TRBD1 (6 bases). The V end was cut by 5 bases, the J end by 7 bases, with 12 bases between. The CDR3 has 14 residues. CDR1 SGHAT and CDR2 FQNNGV come from the germline V gene.

This chain links TRBV9 with TRBJ1-5, with D tentatively TRBD1 (6 bases). Germline V gene data show CDR1 as SGDLS and CDR2 as YYNGEE. Trimming took off 3 bases at V and 0 bases at J, with 16 bases between the two ends. The CDR3 runs 17 residues. CDR3 nucleotide sequence: TGTGCCAGCAGCGCCCTCGACAGGAATCATAGCAATCAGCCCCAGCATTTT. It translates to CASSALDRNHSNQPQHF.